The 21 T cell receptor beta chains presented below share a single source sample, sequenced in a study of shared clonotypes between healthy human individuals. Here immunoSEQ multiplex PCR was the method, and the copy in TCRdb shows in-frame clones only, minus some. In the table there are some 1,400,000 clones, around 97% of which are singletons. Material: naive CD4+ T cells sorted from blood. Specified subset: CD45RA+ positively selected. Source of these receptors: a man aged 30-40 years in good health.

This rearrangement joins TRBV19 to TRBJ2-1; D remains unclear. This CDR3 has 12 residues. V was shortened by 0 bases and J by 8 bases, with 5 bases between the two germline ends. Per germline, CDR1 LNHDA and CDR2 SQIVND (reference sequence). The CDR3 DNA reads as TGTGCCAGTAGTATAGACACGCATGAGCAGTTCTTC. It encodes CASSIDTHEQFF.

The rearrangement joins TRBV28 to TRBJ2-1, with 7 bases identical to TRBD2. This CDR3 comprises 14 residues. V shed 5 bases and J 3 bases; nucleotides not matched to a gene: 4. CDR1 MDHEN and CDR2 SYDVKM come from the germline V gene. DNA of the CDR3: TGTGCCAGCAGTGGGCTAGCGGACTACAATGAGCAGTTCTTC. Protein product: CASSGLADYNEQFF. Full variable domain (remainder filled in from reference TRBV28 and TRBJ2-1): DVKVTQSSRYLVKRTGEKVFLECVQDMDHENMFWYRQDPGLGLRLIYFSYDVKMKEKGDIPEGYSVSREKKERFSLILESASTNQTSMYLCASSGLADYNEQFFGPGTRLTVL.

The CDR3 bases are TGCGCCAGCGAAGGTTTGGGCAAAAACATTCAGTACTTC. It codes for CASEGLGKNIQYF. This chain joins TRBV5-1 and TRBJ2-4, with no clear D. Germline loops: CDR1 SGHRS, CDR2 YFSETQ. The CDR3 runs to 13 residues. V was trimmed by 7 bases and J by 3 bases, leaving 11 bases between them.

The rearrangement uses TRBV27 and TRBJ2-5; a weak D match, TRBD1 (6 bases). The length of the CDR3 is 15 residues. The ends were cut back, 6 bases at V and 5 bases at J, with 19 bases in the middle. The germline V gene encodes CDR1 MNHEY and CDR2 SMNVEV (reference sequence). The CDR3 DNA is TGTGCCAGCAGACCCCCGACAGGACCCGGGGAGACCCAGTACTTC. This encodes CASRPPTGPGETQYF.

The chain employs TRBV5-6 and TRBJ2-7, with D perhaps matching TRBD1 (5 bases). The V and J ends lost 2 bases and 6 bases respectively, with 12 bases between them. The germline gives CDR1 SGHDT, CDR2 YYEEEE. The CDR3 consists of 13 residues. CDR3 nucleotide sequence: TGTGCCAGCAGCTTACAGGTTATTACCGAGCAGTACTTC. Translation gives CASSLQVITEQYF.

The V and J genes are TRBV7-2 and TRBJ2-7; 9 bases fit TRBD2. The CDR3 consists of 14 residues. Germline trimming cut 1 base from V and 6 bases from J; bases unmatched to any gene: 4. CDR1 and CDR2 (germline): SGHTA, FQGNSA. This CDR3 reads CASSLVAGVAEQYF. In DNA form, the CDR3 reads TGTGCCAGCAGCTTAGTAGCGGGAGTTGCCGAGCAGTACTTC.

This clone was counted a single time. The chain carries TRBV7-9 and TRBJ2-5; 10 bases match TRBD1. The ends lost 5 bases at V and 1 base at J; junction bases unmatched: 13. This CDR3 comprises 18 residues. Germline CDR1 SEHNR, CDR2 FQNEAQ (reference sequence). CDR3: CASSPRQGALTFQETQYF. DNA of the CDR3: TGTGCCAGCAGCCCTCGACAGGGGGCTCTCACATTCCAAGAGACCCAGTACTTC.

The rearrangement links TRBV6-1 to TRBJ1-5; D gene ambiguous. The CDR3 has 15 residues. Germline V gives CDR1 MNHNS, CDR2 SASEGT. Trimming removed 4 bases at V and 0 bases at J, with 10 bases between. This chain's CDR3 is CASSVNRISNQPQHF. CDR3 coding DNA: TGTGCCAGCAGTGTCAACAGAATTAGCAATCAGCCCCAGCATTTT.

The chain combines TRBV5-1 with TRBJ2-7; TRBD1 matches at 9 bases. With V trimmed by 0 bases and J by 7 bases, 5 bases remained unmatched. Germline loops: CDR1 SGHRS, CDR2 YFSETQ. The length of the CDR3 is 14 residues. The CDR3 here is CASSLGQTGGEQYF. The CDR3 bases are TGCGCCAGCAGCTTGGGGCAGACAGGGGGAGAGCAGTACTTC.

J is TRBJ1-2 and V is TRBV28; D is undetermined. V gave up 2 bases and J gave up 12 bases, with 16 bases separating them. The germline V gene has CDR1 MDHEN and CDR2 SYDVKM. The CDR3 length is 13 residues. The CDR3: CASSLGQRLDHTF. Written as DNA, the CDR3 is TGTGCCAGCAGTTTAGGGCAGAGGCTCGATCACACCTTC.

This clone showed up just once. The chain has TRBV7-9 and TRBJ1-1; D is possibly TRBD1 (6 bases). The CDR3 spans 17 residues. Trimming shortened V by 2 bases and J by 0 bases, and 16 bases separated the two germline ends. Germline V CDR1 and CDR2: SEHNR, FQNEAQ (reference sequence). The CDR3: CASSLFPQGRMNTEAFF. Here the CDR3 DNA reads TGTGCCAGCAGCTTATTCCCGCAGGGGCGCATGAACACTGAAGCTTTCTTT.

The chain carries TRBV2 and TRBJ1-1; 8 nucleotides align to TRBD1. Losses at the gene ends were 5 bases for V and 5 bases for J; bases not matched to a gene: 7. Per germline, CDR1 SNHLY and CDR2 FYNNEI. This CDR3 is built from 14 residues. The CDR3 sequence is CASSLTGGGTEAFF. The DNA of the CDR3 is TGTGCCAGCAGTCTCACAGGGGGGGGAACTGAAGCTTTCTTT.

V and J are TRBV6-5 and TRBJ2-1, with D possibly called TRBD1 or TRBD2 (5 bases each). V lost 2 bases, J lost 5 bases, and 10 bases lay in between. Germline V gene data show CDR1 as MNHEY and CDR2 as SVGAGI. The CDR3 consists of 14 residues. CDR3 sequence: CASSYEGPNNEQFF. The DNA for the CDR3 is TGTGCCAGCAGTTACGAGGGACCCAACAATGAGCAGTTCTTC.

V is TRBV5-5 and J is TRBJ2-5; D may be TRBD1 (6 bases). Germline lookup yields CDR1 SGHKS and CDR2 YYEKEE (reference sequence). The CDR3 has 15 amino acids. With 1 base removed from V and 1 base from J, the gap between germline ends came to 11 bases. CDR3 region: CASSLHRASQETQYF. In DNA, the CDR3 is TGTGCCAGCAGCTTGCACAGGGCCAGCCAAGAGACCCAGTACTTC.

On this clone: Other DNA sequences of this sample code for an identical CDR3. CDR3 sequence: CASSLGGKLFF. CDR3 sequence (DNA): TGTGCCAGCAGTTTAGGGGGGAAACTGTTTTTT. The gene calls are TRBV28 and TRBJ1-4; perhaps TRBD1 as D (5 bases). Trimming left V 2 bases short and J 11 bases short, with 6 bases between. This CDR3 is built from 11 residues. Germline CDR1 is MDHEN and CDR2 is SYDVKM.

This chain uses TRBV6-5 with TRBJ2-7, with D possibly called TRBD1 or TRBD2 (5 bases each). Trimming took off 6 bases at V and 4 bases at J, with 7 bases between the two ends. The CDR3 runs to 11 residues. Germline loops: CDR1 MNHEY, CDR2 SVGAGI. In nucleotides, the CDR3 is TGTGCCAGCAGCGGGGCATACGAGCAGTACTTC. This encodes CASSGAYEQYF.

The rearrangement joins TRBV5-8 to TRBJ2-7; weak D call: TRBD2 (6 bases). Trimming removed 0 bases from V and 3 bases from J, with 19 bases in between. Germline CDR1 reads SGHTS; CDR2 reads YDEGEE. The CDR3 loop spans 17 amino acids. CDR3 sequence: CASSLELLPLASYEQYF. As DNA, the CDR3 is TGTGCCAGCAGCTTGGAACTTCTGCCACTAGCCAGCTACGAGCAGTACTTC.

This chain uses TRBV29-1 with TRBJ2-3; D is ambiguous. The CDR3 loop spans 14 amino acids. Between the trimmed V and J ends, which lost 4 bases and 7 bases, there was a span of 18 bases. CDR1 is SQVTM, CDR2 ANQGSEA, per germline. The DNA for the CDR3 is TGCAGCGTTGCCGCACCCCCCCCCTCAAATACGCAGTATTTT. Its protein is CSVAAPPPSNTQYF.

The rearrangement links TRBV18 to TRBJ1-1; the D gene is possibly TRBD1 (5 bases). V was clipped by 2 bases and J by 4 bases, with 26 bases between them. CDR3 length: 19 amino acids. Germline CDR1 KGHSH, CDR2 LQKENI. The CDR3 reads CASSPNSLSGGMGGTEAFF. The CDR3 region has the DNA TGTGCCAGCTCACCAAATAGTTTGTCTGGTGGGATGGGGGGCACTGAAGCTTTCTTT.

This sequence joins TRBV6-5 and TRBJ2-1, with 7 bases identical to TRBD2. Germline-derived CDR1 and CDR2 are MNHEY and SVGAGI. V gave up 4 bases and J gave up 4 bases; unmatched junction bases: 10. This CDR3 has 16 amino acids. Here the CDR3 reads CASSFPGGSGYNEQFF. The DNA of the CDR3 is TGTGCCAGCAGTTTCCCTGGCGGGAGTGGATACAATGAGCAGTTCTTC.

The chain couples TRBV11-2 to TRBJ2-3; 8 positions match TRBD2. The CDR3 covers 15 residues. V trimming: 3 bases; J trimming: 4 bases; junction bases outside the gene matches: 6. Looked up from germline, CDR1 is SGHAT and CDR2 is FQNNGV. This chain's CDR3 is CASSFAGRVPDTQYF. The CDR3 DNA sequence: TGTGCCAGCAGCTTCGCCGGGAGGGTTCCAGATACGCAGTATTTT.